The rows below give T cell receptor beta chains drawn from one sample of a study of response to subunit inactivated influenza vaccine. TCRdb itself ran the RT-PCR reads through MiXCR, one entry per CDR3 protein. The sample yields hundreds of thousands of distinct CDR3 sequences, less than 20% seen once. This sample comprised PBMCs from blood, obtained roughly 5 days after vaccination. The receptor set was obtained from a man between 50 and 59 years old who received an inactivated influenza vaccine. Both conserved end residues are part of each CDR3. The D gene is left open where the match is weak. Expanded clones are given a class, and other clones once, few, many or no size at all.

j_call d_call v_call clone_size cdr3_nt cdr3_aa
TRBJ1-1 TRBD1 TRBV5-5 NA TGTGCCAGCAGCTTGAGGGGACAGCCCAACACTGAAGCTTTCTTT CASSLRGQPNTEAFF
TRBJ2-5 NA TRBV21-1 few TGTGCCAGCAGCACTGGACAGGGTCTGACCCAGTACTTC CASSTGQGLTQYF
TRBJ2-7 TRBD1 TRBV11-1 few TGTGCCAGCAGCTTTAAAGCTATCAGGGACAGGGGGCACGACGAGCAGTACTTC CASSFKAIRDRGHDEQYF
TRBJ2-1 TRBD2 TRBV7-2 many TGTGCCAGCAGCTTCACCGGGACTAGCGGATACAATGAGCAGTTCTTC CASSFTGTSGYNEQFF
TRBJ1-5 NA TRBV28 NA TGTGCCAGCAGTCCCCCGGCCCGGGGTCAGCCCCAGCATTTT CASSPPARGQPQHF
TRBJ2-2 TRBD1 TRBV5-1 few TGCGCCAGCAGCACCTATAGGGGGCAGACCGGGGAGCTGTTTTTT CASSTYRGQTGELFF
TRBJ2-3 NA TRBV29-1 NA TGCAGCGTCAACTTGAAGATTGACGTATACTCCACAGATACGCAGTATTTT CSVNLKIDVYSTDTQYF
TRBJ2-3 NA TRBV20-1 many TGCAGTGCTAGAGATGGGAAAGATACGCAGTATTTT CSARDGKDTQYF
TRBJ2-7 TRBD1 TRBV12-3/TRBV12-4 many TGTGCCAGCAGTTTAGCGTGGGACAGGGGGCTTGGCGAGCAGTACTTC CASSLAWDRGLGEQYF
TRBJ2-2 TRBD1 TRBV29-1 few TGCAGCGTTGCAGGGGGCCGTAACACCGGGGAGCTGTTTTTT CSVAGGRNTGELFF
TRBJ2-3 TRBD2 TRBV7-2 NA TGTGCCAGCAGCTCAGGGCTTTATAGCGGGAGGGCACCGTGGGCGCAGTATTTT CASSSGLYSGRAPWAQYF
TRBJ1-2 TRBD1 TRBV25-1 NA TGTGCCAGCAGTGCTGGGGGACAGGGGTACACCTTC CASSAGGQGYTF
TRBJ2-7 NA TRBV12-3/TRBV12-4 NA TGTGCCAGCAGTTTAGGGAGCGTGGGGTACGAGCAGTACTTC CASSLGSVGYEQYF
TRBJ1-1 NA TRBV29-1 NA TGCAGCGTGGGCCCTGAAGCCTTCTTT CSVGPEAFF
TRBJ2-7 TRBD1 TRBV7-9 NA TGTGCCAGCAGCTCCGTTTCAGGGGGCGCGTACGAGCAGTACTTC CASSSVSGGAYEQYF
TRBJ1-6 NA TRBV10-3 many TGTGCCATCAGTGAATTTGGGGGGCTGACTAATTCACCCCTCCACTTT CAISEFGGLTNSPLHF
TRBJ1-2 TRBD1 TRBV28 many TGTGCCAGCAGTTTTAATCGGGACAGGGGGCTCGGCTACACCTTC CASSFNRDRGLGYTF